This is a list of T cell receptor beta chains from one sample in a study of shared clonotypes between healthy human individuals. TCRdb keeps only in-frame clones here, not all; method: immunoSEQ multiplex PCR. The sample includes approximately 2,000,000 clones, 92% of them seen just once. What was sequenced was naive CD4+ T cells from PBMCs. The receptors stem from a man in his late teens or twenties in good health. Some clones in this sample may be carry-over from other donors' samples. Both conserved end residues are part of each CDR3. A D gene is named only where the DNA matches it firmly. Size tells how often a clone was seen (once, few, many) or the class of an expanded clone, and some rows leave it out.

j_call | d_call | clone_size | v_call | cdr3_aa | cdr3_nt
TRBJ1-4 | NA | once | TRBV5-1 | CASSLGEKLFF | TGCGCCAGCAGCTTAGGAGAAAAACTGTTTTTT
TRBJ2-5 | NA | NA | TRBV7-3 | CASSPFGTDQETQYF | TGTGCCAGCAGCCCCTTTGGGACCGACCAAGAGACCCAGTACTTC
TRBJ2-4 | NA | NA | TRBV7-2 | CASSLGGAKNIQYF | TGTGCCAGCAGCTTAGGAGGAGCCAAAAACATTCAGTACTTC
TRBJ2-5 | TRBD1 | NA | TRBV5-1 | CASSSDPGQGLAKETQYF | TGCGCCAGCAGCTCCGACCCTGGACAGGGACTCGCCAAAGAGACCCAGTACTTC
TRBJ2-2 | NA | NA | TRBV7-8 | CASRDGRGGRANTGELFF | TGTGCCAGCAGGGACGGCAGGGGTGGGAGGGCGAACACCGGGGAGCTGTTTTTT
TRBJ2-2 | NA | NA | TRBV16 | CASSPDGNTGELFF | TGTGCCAGCAGCCCGGACGGGAACACCGGGGAGCTGTTTTTT
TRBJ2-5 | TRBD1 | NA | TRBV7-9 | CASSRDRQETQYF | TGTGCCAGCAGCCGGGACAGACAAGAGACCCAGTACTTC
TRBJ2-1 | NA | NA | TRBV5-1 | CASSAGTNNEQFF | TGCGCCAGCAGCGCCGGGACAAACAATGAGCAGTTCTTC
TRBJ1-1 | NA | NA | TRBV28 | CASRGGISEAFF | TGTGCCAGCAGGGGAGGAATCTCTGAAGCTTTCTTT
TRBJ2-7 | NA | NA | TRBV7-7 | CASSRILPWGKQYF | TGTGCCAGCAGCCGCATACTCCCGTGGGGCAAGCAGTACTTC
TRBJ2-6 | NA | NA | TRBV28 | CASSPDRSSGANVLTF | TGTGCCAGCAGTCCTGACAGAAGCTCTGGGGCCAACGTCCTGACTTTC
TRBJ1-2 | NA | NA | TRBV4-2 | CASSPRATFNYGYTF | TGTGCCAGCAGCCCAAGAGCGACTTTCAACTATGGCTACACCTTC
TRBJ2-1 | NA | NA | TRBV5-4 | CASSLNEGEQFF | TGTGCCAGCAGCTTGAATGAGGGTGAGCAGTTCTTC
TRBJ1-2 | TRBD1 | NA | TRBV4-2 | CASSFGQGYGYTF | TGTGCCAGCAGCTTCGGACAGGGGTATGGCTACACCTTC
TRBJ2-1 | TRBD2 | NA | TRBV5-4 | CASSLLAGANEQFF | TGTGCCAGCAGCTTACTAGCGGGAGCCAATGAGCAGTTCTTC
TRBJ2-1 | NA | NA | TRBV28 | CASSFSLGRALRPDNEQFF | TGTGCCAGCAGTTTTAGTCTTGGTCGCGCTCTCCGGCCCGACAATGAGCAGTTCTTC
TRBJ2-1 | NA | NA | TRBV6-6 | CASSPSSEQFF | TGTGCCAGCAGTCCGTCGTCTGAGCAGTTCTTC